Below are 14 T cell receptor beta chains sequenced from a single sample in a study of monozygotic twins with inflammatory bowel disease. Following a re-call of the 5' RACE reads, TCRdb has one entry per CDR3 protein and lacks DNA. The sample has 110,000 to 150,000 distinct CDR3 sequences. What was sequenced was blood. Receptors originate from a human donor with ulcerative colitis or Crohn's disease, or a healthy co-twin of an affected twin (not recorded which).

This chain links TRBV20-1 with TRBJ2-2; TCRdb indicates TRBD2, and absent DNA this call remains unverified. The V gene's germline CDR1 is DFQATT and CDR2 SNEGSKA (reference sequence). This CDR3 spans 14 amino acids. The chain's CDR3 is CSARGAGGTGELFF.

V is TRBV10-3 and J is TRBJ2-7. Germline V lookup: CDR1 ENHRY, CDR2 SYGVKD. The CDR3 is 15 amino acids. CDR3 sequence: CVISEGPRSSYEQYF.

The genes are TRBV20-1 and TRBJ1-6; TCRdb proposes TRBD1, but this gene call is untestable without DNA. Germline V gene data show CDR1 as DFQATT and CDR2 as SNEGSKA (reference sequence). The CDR3 is 12 amino acids. Here the CDR3 reads CSARGPNSPLHF.

This chain links TRBV29-1 with TRBJ1-1; TCRdb's D gene call, TRBD1, goes unchecked for lack of DNA. The CDR3 is 14 residues long. The V gene's germline CDR1 is SQVTM and CDR2 ANQGSEA. CDR3: CSVDPTGMNTEAFF.

The chain combines TRBV12-3 or TRBV12-4 with TRBJ2-1; TCRdb gives TRBD2 as the D gene, but with no DNA this cannot be confirmed. The CDR3 consists of 15 residues. The CDR3 loop reads CASSLSRTSANEQFF.

The gene calls are TRBV20-1 and TRBJ2-1; checking the TCRdb D call of TRBD2 is not possible without DNA. The germline V gene encodes CDR1 DFQATT and CDR2 SNEGSKA (reference sequence). CDR3 length equals 15 residues. Here the CDR3 reads CSARAGLAPYNEQFF.

The chain combines TRBV12-3 or TRBV12-4 with TRBJ1-4. The CDR3 extends over 13 amino acids. The CDR3 sequence is CASGGLENEKLFF.

The chain joins TRBV28 to TRBJ2-5; TCRdb lists TRBD2, though no DNA is available to test this call. The V gene's germline CDR1 is MDHEN and CDR2 SYDVKM. This CDR3 has 16 amino acids. The CDR3 sequence: CASSSRLADMQETQYF.

The chain combines TRBV19 with TRBJ1-1; TCRdb's D call of TRBD1 is untestable without DNA. In germline, CDR1 is LNHDA, CDR2 SQIVND (reference sequence). The CDR3 extends over 15 amino acids. CDR3 loop: CASSTGQGRNTEAFF.

The CDR3 sequence is CASGLYLGFGNPNTGELFF. The rearrangement links TRBV12-5 to TRBJ2-2. The CDR3 extends over 19 amino acids. CDR1 and CDR2 from the germline V gene are LGHNT and FRNRAP.

The gene calls are TRBV5-1 and TRBJ2-4; TCRdb's D call, TRBD2, is unchecked because there is no DNA. CDR3 length equals 16 residues. Germline values: CDR1 SGHRS, CDR2 YFSETQ. The CDR3 protein is CASSSTLAHGGNIQYF.

V and J are TRBV30 and TRBJ2-1. Germline V CDR1 and CDR2: GTSNPN, SVGIG (reference sequence). CDR3 length: 11 amino acids. The CDR3 sequence is CAWRWVNEQFF.

The chain combines TRBV7-9 with TRBJ1-5; TCRdb's D call of TRBD1 is untestable without DNA. The germline gives CDR1 SEHNR, CDR2 FQNEAQ (reference sequence). The CDR3 consists of 15 residues. The CDR3 protein is CASSLGQAENQPQHF.

CDR3 region: CASSPPVLAGELFF. The J gene is TRBJ2-2, the V gene TRBV5-1; lacking DNA, the TRBD2 call made by TCRdb goes unchecked. Per the germline V gene, CDR1 is SGHRS and CDR2 is YFSETQ. The CDR3 is made up of 14 amino acids.